What follows is one TCR beta chain and its context. The antigen is not known. The sample comes from a study of cytomegalovirus exposure and HLA in healthy donors. The germline V gene has CDR1 GTSNPN and CDR2 SVGIG (reference sequence). The length of the CDR3 is 16 residues. The junction had 10 bases not matched to a gene; V was cut back by 2 bases and J by 5 bases. The PCR made use of 60 Vbeta and 13 Jbeta primers. Sequencing used immunoSEQ multiplex PCR; TCRdb keeps in-frame clones, though not all of them. The sample carries 100,000 or so clones, roughly 75% recorded once. Regarding the study as a whole: Across donors, presence/absence analyses took sequencing depth to be roughly uniform. Some V segments (TRBV6-2 and TRBV6-3 among them) were excluded as indistinguishable. Many donors carried some public TCRs, although rarity characterized most TCR sequences.

V usage is TRBV30 and J usage is TRBJ2-2, with 8 bases fitting TRBD2. The receptor comes from a woman younger than 35 in good health and CMV-seropositive. Sequencing input: PBMCs. CDR3 in amino acids: CAWSPLSGRATGELFF. For the CDR3, the DNA is TGTGCCTGGAGTCCCCTGAGCGGGAGAGCTACCGGGGAGCTGTTTTTT.